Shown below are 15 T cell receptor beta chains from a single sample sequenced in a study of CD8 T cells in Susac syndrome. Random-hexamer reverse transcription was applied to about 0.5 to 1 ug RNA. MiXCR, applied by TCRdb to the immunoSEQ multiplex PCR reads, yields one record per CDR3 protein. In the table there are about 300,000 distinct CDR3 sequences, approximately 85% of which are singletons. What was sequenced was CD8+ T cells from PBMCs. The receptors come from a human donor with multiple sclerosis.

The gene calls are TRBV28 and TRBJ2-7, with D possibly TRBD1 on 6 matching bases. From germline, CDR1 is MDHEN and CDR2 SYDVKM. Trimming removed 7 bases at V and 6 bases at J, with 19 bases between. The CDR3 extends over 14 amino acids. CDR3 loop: CASIWTAGSSEQYF. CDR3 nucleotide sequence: TGTGCCAGCATCTGGACAGCCGGATCTAGCGAGCAGTACTTC.

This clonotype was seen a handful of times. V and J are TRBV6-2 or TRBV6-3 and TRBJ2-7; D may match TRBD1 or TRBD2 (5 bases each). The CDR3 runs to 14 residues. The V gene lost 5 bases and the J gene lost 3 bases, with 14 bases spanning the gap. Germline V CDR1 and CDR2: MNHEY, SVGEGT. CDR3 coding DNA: TGTGCCAGCAGTCCGGGACGGAAACTCTACGAGCAGTACTTC. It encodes CASSPGRKLYEQYF.

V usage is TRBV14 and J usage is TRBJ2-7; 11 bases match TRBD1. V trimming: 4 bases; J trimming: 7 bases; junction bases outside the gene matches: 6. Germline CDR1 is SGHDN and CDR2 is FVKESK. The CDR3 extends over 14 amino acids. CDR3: CASSPWTGGLEQYF. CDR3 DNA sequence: TGTGCCAGCAGCCCCTGGACAGGGGGCTTGGAGCAGTACTTC. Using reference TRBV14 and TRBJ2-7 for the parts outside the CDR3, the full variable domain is EAGVTQFPSHSVIEKGQTVTLRCDPISGHDNLYWYRRVMGKEIKFLLHFVKESKQDESGMPNNRFLAERTGGTYSTLKVQPAELEDSGVYFCASSPWTGGLEQYFGPGTRLTVT.

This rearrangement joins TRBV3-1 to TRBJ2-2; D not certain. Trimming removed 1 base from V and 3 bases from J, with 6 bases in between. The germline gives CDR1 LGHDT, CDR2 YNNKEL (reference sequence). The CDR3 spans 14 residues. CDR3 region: CASSQVGDTGELFF. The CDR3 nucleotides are TGTGCCAGCAGCCAAGTCGGCGACACCGGGGAGCTGTTTTTT.

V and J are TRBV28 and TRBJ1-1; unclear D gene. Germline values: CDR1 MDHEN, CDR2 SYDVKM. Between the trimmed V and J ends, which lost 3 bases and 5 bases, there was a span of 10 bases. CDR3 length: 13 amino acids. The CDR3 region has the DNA TGTGCCAGCAGTTTTACCCCTCGTACTGAAGCTTTCTTT. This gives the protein CASSFTPRTEAFF.

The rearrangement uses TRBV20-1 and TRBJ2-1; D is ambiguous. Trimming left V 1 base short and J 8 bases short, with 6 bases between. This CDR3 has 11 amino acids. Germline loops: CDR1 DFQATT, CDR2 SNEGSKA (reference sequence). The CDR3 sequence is CSARAFYEQFF. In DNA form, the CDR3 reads TGCAGTGCTAGAGCCTTCTATGAGCAGTTCTTC.

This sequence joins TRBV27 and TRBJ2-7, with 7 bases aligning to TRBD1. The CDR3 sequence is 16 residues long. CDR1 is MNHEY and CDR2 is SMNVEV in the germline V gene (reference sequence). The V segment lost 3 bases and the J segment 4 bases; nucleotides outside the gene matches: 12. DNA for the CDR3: TGTGCCAGCAGTTTGGGTGAGGGGGCCATCCAGTACGAGCAGTACTTC. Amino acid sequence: CASSLGEGAIQYEQYF.

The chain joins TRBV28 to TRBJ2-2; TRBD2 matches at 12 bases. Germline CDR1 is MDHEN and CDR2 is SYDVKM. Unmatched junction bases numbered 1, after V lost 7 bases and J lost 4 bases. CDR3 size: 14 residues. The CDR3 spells CASKLAGGTGELFF. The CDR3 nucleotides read TGTGCCAGCAAACTAGCGGGGGGCACCGGGGAGCTGTTTTTT.

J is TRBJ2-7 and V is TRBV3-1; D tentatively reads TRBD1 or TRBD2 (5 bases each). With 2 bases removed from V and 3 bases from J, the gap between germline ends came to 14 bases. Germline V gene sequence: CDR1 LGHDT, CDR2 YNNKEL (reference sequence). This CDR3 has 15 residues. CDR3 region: CASSQWGPDGYEQYF. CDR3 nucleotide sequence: TGTGCCAGCAGCCAATGGGGACCCGATGGCTACGAGCAGTACTTC.

The CDR3 coding sequence is TGTGCCAGCAGATCAACACAGGGACCGAACACTGAAGCTTTCTTT. This encodes CASRSTQGPNTEAFF. J is TRBJ1-1 and V is TRBV7-4, with D possibly being TRBD1 (6 bases). V lost 6 bases, J lost 1 base, and 15 bases lay in between. Germline CDR1 is SGHVT and CDR2 is SQSDAQ. CDR3 length: 15 amino acids.

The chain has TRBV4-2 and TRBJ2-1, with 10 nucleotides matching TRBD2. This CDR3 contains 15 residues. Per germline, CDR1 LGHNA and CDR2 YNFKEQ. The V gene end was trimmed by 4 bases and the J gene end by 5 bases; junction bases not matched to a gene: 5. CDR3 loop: CASSPLAGVDNEQFF. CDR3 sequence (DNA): TGTGCCAGCAGCCCCCTAGCGGGAGTGGACAATGAGCAGTTCTTC.

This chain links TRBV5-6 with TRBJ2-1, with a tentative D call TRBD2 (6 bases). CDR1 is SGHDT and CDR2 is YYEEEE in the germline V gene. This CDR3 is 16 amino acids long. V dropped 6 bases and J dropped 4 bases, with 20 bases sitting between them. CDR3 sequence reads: CASNPPLGEEYNEQFF. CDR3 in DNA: TGTGCCAGCAATCCTCCCTTAGGGGAGGAATACAATGAGCAGTTCTTC.

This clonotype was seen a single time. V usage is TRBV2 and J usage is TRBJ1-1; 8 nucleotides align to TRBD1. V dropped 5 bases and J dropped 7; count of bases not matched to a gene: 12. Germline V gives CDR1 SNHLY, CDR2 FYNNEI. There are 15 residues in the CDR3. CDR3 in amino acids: CASSYASSGQGEAFF. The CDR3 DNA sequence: TGTGCCAGCAGTTATGCATCTTCTGGACAGGGTGAAGCTTTCTTT.

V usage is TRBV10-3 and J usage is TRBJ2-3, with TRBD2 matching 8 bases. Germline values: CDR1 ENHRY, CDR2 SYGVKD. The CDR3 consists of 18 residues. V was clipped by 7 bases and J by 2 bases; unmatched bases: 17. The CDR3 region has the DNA TGTGCCATCACTCCGACCATCACTAGCGGCCCTTTCACAGATACGCAGTATTTT. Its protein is CAITPTITSGPFTDTQYF.

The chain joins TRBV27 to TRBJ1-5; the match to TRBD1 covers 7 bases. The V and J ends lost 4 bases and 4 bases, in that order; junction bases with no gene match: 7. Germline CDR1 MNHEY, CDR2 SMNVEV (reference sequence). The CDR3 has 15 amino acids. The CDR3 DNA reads TGTGCCAGCAGTTCGGCCACAGGGGCAAATCAGCCCCAGCATTTT. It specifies CASSSATGANQPQHF.